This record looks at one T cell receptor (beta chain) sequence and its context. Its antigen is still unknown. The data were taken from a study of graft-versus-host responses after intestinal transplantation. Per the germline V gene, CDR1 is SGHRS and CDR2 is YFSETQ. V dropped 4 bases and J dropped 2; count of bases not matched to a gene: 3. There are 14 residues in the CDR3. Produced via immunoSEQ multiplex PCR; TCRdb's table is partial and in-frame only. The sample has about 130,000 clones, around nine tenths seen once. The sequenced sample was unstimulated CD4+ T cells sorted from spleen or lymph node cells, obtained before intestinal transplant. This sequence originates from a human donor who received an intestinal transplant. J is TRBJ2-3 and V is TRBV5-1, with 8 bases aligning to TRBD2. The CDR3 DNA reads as TGCGCCAGCAGCCGGGGGGGCTCCACAGATACGCAGTATTTT. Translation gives CASSRGGSTDTQYF.